A selection of T cell receptor beta chains follows, all from one sample in a study of T cell repertoires in cytomegalovirus infection. TCRdb used MiXCR to reprocess the reads, holding one entry per CDR3 protein. Among roughly 230,000 distinct CDR3 sequences, approximately 15% were seen once, and the ten largest hold about 45%. The sample taken for sequencing was CD8+ T cells from PBMCs. Receptors were obtained from a human donor in good health (CMV status not recorded). Some clones in this sample may be carry-over from other donors' samples. The CDR3 runs from the conserved cysteine through the conserved F or W. The order of the fields is clone size, V gene, J gene, CDR3 protein. Clone size is not always given. Where it is, it says once, few, many or a class for expanded clones.

>.|TRBV11-2|TRBJ2-7
CASSLVGSGYEQYF
>.|TRBV7-2|TRBJ2-3
CASSLPASGADTQYF
>many|TRBV6-2/TRBV6-3|TRBJ1-1
CASSYMTNTGGRNTEAFF
>many|TRBV7-8|TRBJ2-7
CASSASRRDRDTYEQYF
>.|TRBV5-1|TRBJ2-3
CASSLVPPGGHTDTQYF
>many|TRBV6-2/TRBV6-3|TRBJ2-4
CASSEPWDRASTLDKNIQYF
>.|TRBV2|TRBJ2-7
CASSVVSTEQYF
>once|TRBV2|TRBJ2-1
CASIRRTEQFF
>.|TRBV9|TRBJ1-1
CASSGTGQTEAFF
>.|TRBV6-6|TRBJ2-3
CASSPPGRDADTQYF
>.|TRBV7-3|TRBJ2-5
CASSSGLAGDNQETQYF
>few|TRBV28|TRBJ1-4
CASDSRTGNEKLFF
>.|TRBV7-9|TRBJ1-1
CASTQGAENTEAFF
>.|TRBV28|TRBJ1-2
CASTPRSGPLYGYTF
>few|TRBV28|TRBJ2-4
CATRRIAKNIQYF
>many|TRBV7-2|TRBJ1-5
CASSLESRYLNQPQHF
>few|TRBV19|TRBJ1-1
CASSIFSGGNTEAFF
>many|TRBV9|TRBJ2-3
CASSAGDSTDTQYF
>.|TRBV10-3|TRBJ2-3
CAISETSSGGEFGTDTQYF
>.|TRBV6-1|TRBJ1-2
CASSHDSPGENYGYTF
>many|TRBV29-1|TRBJ1-2
CSALPGGGRGYTF
>few|TRBV6-5|TRBJ2-7
CASSPGLAEYEQYF
>.|TRBV27|TRBJ2-7
CASSLSRTYYEQYF
>many|TRBV4-1|TRBJ2-1
CASSLDIGLGNEQFF
>.|TRBV25-1|TRBJ1-4
CASLPGHRNEKLFF
>.|TRBV20-1|TRBJ2-7
CSARARVASGNYEQYF
>.|TRBV7-9|TRBJ1-1
CASSLGRGLMNTEAFF
>.|TRBV29-1|TRBJ2-2
CSVKRTGGNTGELFF
>.|TRBV6-5|TRBJ1-6
CASSYAGGYNSPLHF
>few|TRBV6-5|TRBJ2-3
CASSLGAGVADTQYF
>many|TRBV28|TRBJ1-1
CASSFPPGEDSYPEAFF
>many|TRBV29-1|TRBJ1-2
CSVVKDDGYTF
>many|TRBV7-2|TRBJ1-3
CASSHTDRSGNTIYF
>.|TRBV10-3|TRBJ2-3
CAISERDRASREDTQYF
>many|TRBV28|TRBJ2-4
CASSLEGGTGLEGENIQYF
>many|TRBV7-3|TRBJ2-1
CASSQLAGPYNEQFF
>many|TRBV2|TRBJ1-2
CASSEVTGGYYGYTF
>few|TRBV27|TRBJ1-5
CASSWTGNQPQHF
>many|TRBV7-9|TRBJ2-7
CASSSVDRGTYEQYF
>many|TRBV7-2|TRBJ2-4
CASSYRDLAKNIQYF
>many|TRBV7-8|TRBJ2-5
CASSHKGRELGETQYF
>.|TRBV19|TRBJ2-2
CASGWDINTGELFF
>.|TRBV25-1|TRBJ1-4
CASSEPGGGEKLFF
>few|TRBV9|TRBJ2-7
CASSPSAAPYEQYF
>many|TRBV12-3/TRBV12-4|TRBJ1-4
CASSPPTEKLFF
>.|TRBV6-6|TRBJ2-1
CASIRGQNSYNEQFF
>many|TRBV7-8|TRBJ2-1
CASNLAGGYNEQFF
>many|TRBV7-8|TRBJ2-3
CASSPLAGGPPGTDTQYF
>many|TRBV7-9|TRBJ2-3
CASSWDRDDTQYF
>.|TRBV20-1|TRBJ2-7
CSARSLLQGPYEQYF
>few|TRBV6-5|TRBJ1-2
CASSWTGLGYTF
>many|TRBV28|TRBJ1-1
CASSQGYRFNTEAFF
>.|TRBV6-5|TRBJ1-1
CASSYSVTGNTEAFF
>few|TRBV2|TRBJ2-4
CASSNPQGLAKNIQYF
>.|TRBV6-1|TRBJ1-5
CASSEGRGPVQPQHF
>many|TRBV28|TRBJ2-7
CASSGQGADEQYF
>.|TRBV28|TRBJ2-7
CASSSSTGKKSSGSYEQYF
>once|TRBV5-5|TRBJ2-1
CASSLVQPAEIYNEQFF
>few|TRBV12-5|TRBJ2-2
CASGLNIAGAGELFF
>many|TRBV6-2/TRBV6-3|TRBJ1-2
CACEGRRAYYGYTF